This T cell receptor (beta chain) was sequenced during a study of T cell responses to AZD1222 COVID-19 vaccine. Broader study findings: Sampled repertoires all dated from after the peak T cell response.

Comment on this clone: Antigen unknown.

Germline V gene lookup returns CDR1 KGHDR and CDR2 SFDVKD. V lost 0 bases, J lost 0 bases, and 17 bases lay in between. CDR3 length: 19 amino acids. Data came from immunoSEQ multiplex PCR; TCRdb stores just in-frame clones and leaves some out. The data hold about 130,000 clones, with roughly 90% observed a single time. J is TRBJ1-3 and V is TRBV24-1; D call uncertain. Source: peripheral blood, taken on day 0 of AZD1222 vaccination. The TCR originated in an adult in good health. The CDR3 spells CATSDLWQRVRISGNTIYF. CDR3 DNA sequence: TGTGCCACCAGTGATTTGTGGCAAAGGGTCCGAATCTCTGGAAACACCATATATTTT.